These 30 T cell receptor beta chains came from one sample sequenced in a study of blood T cell repertoires in COVID-19. Sequencing was performed with immunoSEQ multiplex PCR; in TCRdb, only in-frame clones are kept and a portion is missing. The table shows 70,000 or so clones, with 90% occurring only once. Input material: peripheral blood. These TCRs come from a woman older than 75 with active COVID-19.

This clone has a single count. The rearrangement uses TRBV29-1 and TRBJ1-5; 7 bases are a match to TRBD1. J lost 3 bases, V lost 7 bases, and 6 bases had no gene match. Germline V gives CDR1 SQVTM, CDR2 ANQGSEA. CDR3 size: 13 residues. This chain's CDR3 is CSAETGYNQPQHF. Written as DNA, the CDR3 is TGCAGCGCCGAGACAGGGTACAATCAGCCCCAGCATTTT.

Written as DNA, the CDR3 is TGTGCCAGCAGCTCCTCGACTAGCGGGTACTACAATGAGCAGTTCTTC. Translated, it gives CASSSSTSGYYNEQFF. The gene calls are TRBV7-3 and TRBJ2-1, with 10 bases matching TRBD2. J was trimmed by 3 bases and V by 4 bases; bases with no gene match: 6. The germline V gene has CDR1 SGHTA and CDR2 FQGTGA. The length of the CDR3 is 16 residues. The entire variable domain, with the rest obtained from reference TRBV7-3 and TRBJ2-1, is as follows: GAGVSQTPSNKVTEKGKYVELRCDPISGHTALYWYRQSLGQGPEFLIYFQGTGAADDSGLPNDRFFAVRPEGSVSTLKIQRTERGDSAVYLCASSSSTSGYYNEQFFGPGTRLTVL.

CDR3 sequence reads: CASSLSTGLAGDKQFF. The CDR3 DNA follows: TGTGCCAGCAGTTTATCGACGGGACTAGCGGGAGATAAGCAGTTCTTC. This chain uses TRBV28 with TRBJ2-1; 14 nucleotides agree with TRBD2. The CDR3 consists of 16 residues. After removal of 1 base from V and 11 bases from J, the junction contained 7 bases not matched to a gene. Looked up from germline, CDR1 is MDHEN and CDR2 is SYDVKM.

V gene TRBV28 combines with J gene TRBJ1-5; no reliable D call. The germline V gene has CDR1 MDHEN and CDR2 SYDVKM. The CDR3 runs to 12 residues. V lost 6 bases and J 7 bases, leaving 10 bases between the germline ends. This chain's CDR3 is CASSLIRQPQHF. The CDR3 bases are TGTGCCAGCAGCCTCATCCGGCAGCCCCAGCATTTT.

This chain uses TRBV6-2 or TRBV6-3 with TRBJ1-5, with D possibly being TRBD1 (5 bases). This CDR3 has 15 amino acids. Germline V gene lookup returns CDR1 MNHEY and CDR2 SVGEGT. Between the trimmed V and J ends, which lost 5 bases and 4 bases, there was a span of 15 bases. Written as DNA, the CDR3 is TGTGCCAGCAGTGACCCGGGACTGCGGAATCAGCCCCAGCATTTT. Translated: CASSDPGLRNQPQHF.

V and J are TRBV19 and TRBJ2-1; 11 bases are shared with TRBD2. Germline CDR1 LNHDA, CDR2 SQIVND (reference sequence). This CDR3 is 17 amino acids long. Losses at the gene ends were 5 bases for V and 3 bases for J; bases not matched to a gene: 9. CDR3 loop: CASSVPPGLAVYNEQFF. The DNA for the CDR3 is TGTGCCAGTAGTGTCCCACCGGGACTAGCGGTCTACAATGAGCAGTTCTTC. Filled out from reference TRBV19 and TRBJ2-1, the complete variable domain reads DGGITQSPKYLFRKEGQNVTLSCEQNLNHDAMYWYRQDPGQGLRLIYYSQIVNDFQKGDIAEGYSVSREKKESFPLTVTSAQKNPTAFYLCASSVPPGLAVYNEQFFGPGTRLTVL.

V usage is TRBV28 and J usage is TRBJ2-7; D is unresolved. The CDR3 consists of 13 residues. V was shortened by 2 bases and J by 3 bases, with 8 bases between the two germline ends. In germline, CDR1 is MDHEN, CDR2 SYDVKM. The CDR3 DNA reads TGTGCCAGCAGTTTAAAAGCTTACTACGAGCAGTACTTC. Translated: CASSLKAYYEQYF.

This sequence joins TRBV27 and TRBJ2-1, with 9 bases identical to TRBD1. CDR1 is MNHEY and CDR2 is SMNVEV in the germline V gene (reference sequence). The V gene end was trimmed by 0 bases and the J gene end by 6 bases; junction bases not matched to a gene: 9. This CDR3 region has 17 residues. The CDR3, as DNA: TGTGCCAGCAGTTTATCGGGGGGGACAGGGTTGATCAATGAGCAGTTCTTC. Protein sequence: CASSLSGGTGLINEQFF.

The rearrangement joins TRBV3-1 (or the pseudogene TRBV3-2) to TRBJ1-1, with D hard to call. This CDR3 is built from 16 residues. Germline V gives CDR1 LGHDT, CDR2 YNNKEL (reference sequence). The V end lost 0 bases, the J end lost 4 bases, and 15 bases lay between the germline ends. CDR3 region: CASSQDRSILPTEAFF. The CDR3 region has the DNA TGTGCCAGCAGCCAAGATAGGAGCATCCTGCCCACTGAAGCTTTCTTT.

This clone was recorded only once. The J gene is TRBJ1-6, the V gene TRBV9; a possible D gene is TRBD1 (5 bases). V gave up 1 base and J gave up 7 bases, with 6 bases separating them. This CDR3 has 13 residues. The germline V gene has CDR1 SGDLS and CDR2 YYNGEE. The CDR3 region has the DNA TGTGCCAGCAGCGTAAAGGGGAATTCACCCCTCCACTTT. This encodes CASSVKGNSPLHF.

J is TRBJ2-7 and V is TRBV7-8; TRBD1 matches 9 bases. CDR3 size: 15 residues. Germline-derived CDR1 and CDR2 are SGHVS and FQNEAQ. The J segment lost 4 bases and the V segment lost 5 bases, leaving 9 bases of the junction unmatched. This CDR3 reads CASSLDRGDMYEQYF. The DNA for the CDR3 is TGTGCCAGCAGCCTAGACAGGGGGGATATGTACGAGCAGTACTTC.

This chain uses TRBV7-2 with TRBJ2-3, with 7 bases aligning to TRBD2. CDR3 length equals 18 residues. Germline V gene lookup returns CDR1 SGHTA and CDR2 FQGNSA. V dropped 0 bases and J dropped 7; count of bases not matched to a gene: 16. The CDR3 sequence is CASSLAPASGNPINTQYF. For the CDR3, the DNA is TGTGCCAGCAGCTTAGCGCCGGCTAGCGGTAACCCAATTAATACGCAGTATTTT.

The chain joins TRBV19 to TRBJ2-2; 11 nucleotides line up with TRBD1. J gave up 7 bases and V 3 bases, and 1 base lay outside the gene matches. This CDR3 is built from 14 residues. The germline CDR1 and CDR2 sequences are LNHDA and SQIVND (reference sequence). The CDR3 here is CASSIGTGGGELFF. In DNA form, the CDR3 reads TGTGCCAGTAGTATTGGGACAGGGGGCGGGGAGCTGTTTTTT. Variable domain in full (rest from reference TRBV19 and TRBJ2-2): DGGITQSPKYLFRKEGQNVTLSCEQNLNHDAMYWYRQDPGQGLRLIYYSQIVNDFQKGDIAEGYSVSREKKESFPLTVTSAQKNPTAFYLCASSIGTGGGELFFGEGSRLTVL.

A remark on this clone: Other DNA sequences in the same sample also yield this CDR3. The chain recombines TRBV5-1 with TRBJ1-2; TRBD1 matches 9 bases. This CDR3 has 14 amino acids. Germline V gene lookup returns CDR1 SGHRS and CDR2 YFSETQ. The V and J ends lost 0 bases and 5 bases, in that order; junction bases with no gene match: 2. CDR3 DNA sequence: TGCGCCAGCAGCTTGGGGGACAGGGATTATGGCTACACCTTC. Its translation is CASSLGDRDYGYTF. The variable domain in full, completed from reference TRBV5-1 and TRBJ1-2, reads KAGVTQTPRYLIKTRGQQVTLSCSPISGHRSVSWYQQTPGQGLQFLFEYFSETQRNKGNFPGRFSGRQFSNSRSEMNVSTLELGDSALYLCASSLGDRDYGYTFGSGTRLTVV.

The rearrangement links TRBV9 to TRBJ2-7; TRBD2 matches at 7 bases. CDR1 SGDLS and CDR2 YYNGEE come from the germline V gene. Trimming at V came to 4 bases and at J to 0 bases, leaving 4 bases not matched to a gene. The CDR3 is 14 amino acids. The CDR3 sequence is CASSLGEGSYEQYF. In DNA form, the CDR3 reads TGTGCCAGCAGCCTGGGGGAGGGCTCCTACGAGCAGTACTTC.

This sequence joins TRBV2 and TRBJ2-4; the D is unclear. Trimming took 4 bases from V and 5 from J, leaving 12 bases between them. Germline V gene sequence: CDR1 SNHLY, CDR2 FYNNEI. There are 14 residues in the CDR3. The CDR3 DNA is TGTGCCAGCAGTGCCGAGAGTCTCCAAAACATTCAGTACTTC. This translates into CASSAESLQNIQYF.

The chain employs TRBV11-2 and TRBJ2-1; TRBD2 agrees at 11 bases. The CDR3 is 15 residues long. Per germline, CDR1 SGHAT and CDR2 FQNNGV. Trimming took 4 bases from V and 7 from J; bases not matched to a gene: 6. The CDR3 here is CASSWGLAASNEQFF. The CDR3 DNA is TGTGCCAGCAGCTGGGGACTAGCGGCCTCGAATGAGCAGTTCTTC.

The chain links TRBV10-3 to TRBJ2-3; 10 bases line up with TRBD2. The CDR3 has 16 residues. V dropped 4 bases and J dropped 3; count of bases not matched to a gene: 7. Germline V CDR1 and CDR2: ENHRY, SYGVKD. CDR3 nucleotide sequence: TGTGCCATCAGTGGGAAAAGCGGGAGGGCAACAGATACGCAGTATTTT. This gives the protein CAISGKSGRATDTQYF.

The chain recombines TRBV11-2 with TRBJ1-3, with D tentatively TRBD1 (6 bases). The CDR3 covers 15 residues. Germline CDR1 reads SGHAT; CDR2 reads FQNNGV. The V and J ends lost 2 bases and 0 bases respectively, with 8 bases between them. The CDR3 bases are TGTGCCAGCAGCTTAACGGACAGCTCTGGAAACACCATATATTTT. Translated: CASSLTDSSGNTIYF.

This rearrangement joins TRBV19 to TRBJ2-2, with D maybe TRBD1 (6 bases). Trimming removed 5 bases from V and 4 bases from J, with 11 bases in between. The CDR3 consists of 14 residues. Germline CDR1 and CDR2: LNHDA and SQIVND (reference sequence). CDR3 amino acids: CASSPTGGTGELFF. The CDR3 coding sequence is TGTGCCAGTAGTCCGACAGGCGGCACCGGGGAGCTGTTTTTT.

The chain links TRBV10-3 to TRBJ1-1; TRBD1 matches at 8 bases. With 0 bases clipped from V and 1 base from J, the junction kept 1 base outside the gene matches. Germline V gene lookup returns CDR1 ENHRY and CDR2 SYGVKD. CDR3 length: 15 residues. CDR3 loop: CAISESDRANTEAFF. The CDR3 DNA is TGTGCCATCAGTGAGTCGGACAGGGCGAACACTGAAGCTTTCTTT.

Regarding this clone: At one end the junction does not follow the germline gene, possibly because of a read error. The V call is TRBV27, the J call TRBJ2-1; D is undetermined. This CDR3 region has 14 residues. Germline CDR1 MNHEY, CDR2 SMNVEV (reference sequence). The CDR3 sequence: CASSLWSSYNEQFF. The DNA of the CDR3 is TGTGCCAGCAGCTTATGGAGCTCCTACAATGAGCAGTTCTTC.

The chain is built from TRBV27 and TRBJ2-7; D is unresolved. The CDR3 sequence is 19 residues long. In germline, CDR1 is MNHEY, CDR2 SMNVEV (reference sequence). The V end was cut by 1 base, the J end by 0 bases, with 22 bases between. The CDR3 DNA follows: TGTGCCAGCAGTTTATGGTCCAGGTCCCGTATTGAGAGCTCCTACGAGCAGTACTTC. Residues: CASSLWSRSRIESSYEQYF.

The J gene is TRBJ2-5, the V gene TRBV28, with TRBD1 as a possible D gene (6 bases). This CDR3 spans 16 amino acids. The ends were cut back, 4 bases at V and 5 bases at J, with 20 bases in the middle. CDR1 and CDR2 (germline): MDHEN, SYDVKM. The CDR3 region has the DNA TGTGCCAGCAGTTCATCCGGGACACGGGTTGAGGAGACCCAGTACTTC. Its protein is CASSSSGTRVEETQYF.

The J gene is TRBJ2-2, the V gene TRBV3-1 (or the pseudogene TRBV3-2); D remains ambiguous. The CDR3 covers 12 residues. Per the germline V gene, CDR1 is LGHDT and CDR2 is YNNKEL (reference sequence). With 4 bases removed from V and 4 bases from J, the gap between germline ends came to 4 bases. The CDR3 loop reads CASSPSTGELFF. The CDR3 DNA follows: TGTGCCAGCAGCCCATCCACCGGGGAGCTGTTTTTT.

This clone was seen more than once but under ten times. The chain is built from TRBV4-1 and TRBJ2-1; TRBD2 matches at 16 bases. Germline values: CDR1 MGHRA, CDR2 YSYEKL. The V segment lost 5 bases and the J segment 5 bases; nucleotides outside the gene matches: 6. This CDR3 is built from 17 residues. This CDR3 is CASSKGLAGGGDNEQFF. For the CDR3, the DNA is TGCGCCAGCAGCAAGGGACTAGCGGGAGGGGGTGACAATGAGCAGTTCTTC.

The chain couples TRBV19 to TRBJ1-2; maybe TRBD1 (6 bases). V shed 3 bases and J shed 8 bases, with 16 bases lying between them. CDR1 is LNHDA, CDR2 SQIVND, per germline (reference sequence). This CDR3 is 14 amino acids long. This chain's CDR3 is CASSIDRPRSGYTF. CDR3 sequence (DNA): TGTGCCAGTAGTATTGACAGGCCAAGGTCGGGCTACACCTTC.

The sample holds one count of this clone. The V gene is TRBV7-3, the J gene TRBJ1-2, with D possibly matching TRBD1 (5 bases). This CDR3 is built from 13 residues. Germline V gene lookup returns CDR1 SGHTA and CDR2 FQGTGA. V lost 5 bases, J lost 5 bases, and 12 bases lay in between. The CDR3 protein is CASSPQGSYGYTF. In DNA form, the CDR3 reads TGTGCCAGCAGCCCCCAGGGAAGTTATGGCTACACCTTC.

This rearrangement joins TRBV28 to TRBJ1-5; D is unresolved. The length of the CDR3 is 10 residues. Germline CDR1 reads MDHEN; CDR2 reads SYDVKM. V lost 6 bases and J 11 bases, leaving 8 bases between the germline ends. The CDR3 loop is CASRGVAQHF. The CDR3 region has the DNA TGTGCCAGCAGAGGAGTCGCCCAGCATTTT.

This chain links TRBV15 with TRBJ2-3, with a possible D match to TRBD2 (7 bases). V lost 3 bases and J 4 bases, leaving 17 bases between the germline ends. Per the germline V gene, CDR1 is LNHNV and CDR2 is YYDKDF (reference sequence). The CDR3 extends over 16 amino acids. The CDR3 bases are TGTGCCACCAGCAGGGGAGGGGGGGGCTCTTCAGATACGCAGTATTTT. Translated: CATSRGGGGSSDTQYF.